One sample yielded the 24 T cell receptor beta chains listed below, sequenced in a study of CD8 T cells in Susac syndrome. The RNA input was roughly 0.45 to 1 ug, and it was reverse transcribed with random hexamers. TCRdb used MiXCR to reprocess the immunoSEQ multiplex PCR reads, holding one entry per CDR3 protein. Of around 170,000 distinct CDR3 sequences in the sample, about 95% were seen once. Sequenced: CD8+ T cells from PBMCs. These receptors all stem from a human donor with multiple sclerosis.

The CDR3: CASSVGQGKETQYF. Here the CDR3 DNA reads TGTGCCAGCAGCGTTGGCCAGGGGAAGGAGACCCAGTACTTC. The chain combines TRBV9 with TRBJ2-5; D perhaps matches TRBD1 (6 bases). Germline V lookup: CDR1 SGDLS, CDR2 YYNGEE. The CDR3 is made up of 14 amino acids. The V gene lost 2 bases and the J gene lost 5 bases, with 13 bases spanning the gap. Based on the CDR3 plus reference TRBV9 and TRBJ2-5, the full variable domain is DSGVTQTPKHLITATGQRVTLRCSPRSGDLSVYWYQQSLDQGLQFLIQYYNGEERAKGNILERFSAQQFPDLHSELNLSSLELGDSALYFCASSVGQGKETQYFGPGTRLLVL.

V usage is TRBV19 and J usage is TRBJ2-7; maybe TRBD2 (6 bases). The CDR3 runs to 13 residues. Germline V gene sequence: CDR1 LNHDA, CDR2 SQIVND (reference sequence). V gave up 9 bases and J gave up 2 bases, with 14 bases separating them. The CDR3 DNA sequence: TGTGCCAGAACCGGGACGGGGGCCTACGAGCAGTACTTC. Translating gives CARTGTGAYEQYF.

The rearrangement joins TRBV15 to TRBJ2-7; either TRBD1 or TRBD2 may fit D (5 bases each). Between the trimmed V and J ends, which lost 1 base and 9 bases, there was a span of 13 bases. Germline CDR1 LNHNV, CDR2 YYDKDF (reference sequence). The CDR3 loop spans 13 amino acids. Here the CDR3 DNA reads TGTGCCACCAGCAGAGCCGGGACGAAGGGGCAGTACTTC. Amino acids: CATSRAGTKGQYF.

CDR3: CSARDMAGQFSPGYTF. In DNA form, the CDR3 reads TGCAGTGCTAGAGATATGGCGGGACAATTTTCTCCTGGCTACACCTTC. The V and J genes are TRBV20-1 and TRBJ1-2, with D maybe TRBD1 (6 bases). V was pared by 0 bases and J by 7 bases, with 21 bases between. CDR1 and CDR2 from the germline V gene are DFQATT and SNEGSKA (reference sequence). The CDR3 totals 16 residues.

The rearrangement joins TRBV25-1 to TRBJ2-5; the match to TRBD2 covers 13 bases. The V gene end was trimmed by 4 bases and the J gene end by 1 base; junction bases not matched to a gene: 6. Germline lookup yields CDR1 MGHDK and CDR2 SYGVNS. This CDR3 has 17 residues. CDR3 in amino acids: CASSARTSGGLQETQYF. CDR3 sequence (DNA): TGTGCCAGCAGTGCCCGGACTAGCGGGGGCCTCCAAGAGACCCAGTACTTC.

This chain links TRBV29-1 with TRBJ2-2; D remains unclear. Germline V gives CDR1 SQVTM, CDR2 ANQGSEA. V was pared by 7 bases and J by 4 bases, with 7 bases between. The CDR3 consists of 11 residues. CDR3: CSGDVTGELFF. The CDR3 DNA reads TGCAGCGGGGATGTCACCGGGGAGCTGTTTTTT.

The genes are TRBV3-1 and TRBJ1-2; possible D gene TRBD1, 5 bases. V was trimmed by 4 bases and J by 6 bases, leaving 21 bases between them. From germline, CDR1 is LGHDT and CDR2 YNNKEL (reference sequence). The CDR3 extends over 16 amino acids. The CDR3 sequence: CASSPLEGPIGNGYTF. CDR3 DNA: TGTGCCAGCAGCCCCCTCGAGGGGCCAATCGGGAATGGCTACACCTTC.

The V gene is TRBV20-1, the J gene TRBJ1-2; D not resolved. V was trimmed by 3 bases and J by 6 bases, leaving 8 bases between them. CDR3 length: 11 amino acids. CDR1 DFQATT and CDR2 SNEGSKA come from the germline V gene (reference sequence). The DNA for the CDR3 is TGCAGTGCTAGTGGCTCCAATGGCTACACCTTC. Amino acids: CSASGSNGYTF.

This clonotype was seen a few times. The genes are TRBV5-4 and TRBJ2-3; TRBD2 matches at 7 bases. V lost 0 bases and J lost 3; bases outside the gene matches: 1. The germline gives CDR1 SGHNT, CDR2 YYREEE (reference sequence). The CDR3 has 14 residues. The CDR3 loop is CASSLDSGTDTQYF. The CDR3 bases are TGTGCCAGCAGCTTGGATAGCGGGACAGATACGCAGTATTTT.

This clonotype was detected only once. The chain is built from TRBV25-1 and TRBJ1-2; TRBD1 aligns across 8 bases. The ends lost 6 bases at V and 8 bases at J; junction bases unmatched: 5. There are 12 residues in the CDR3. The V gene's germline CDR1 is MGHDK and CDR2 SYGVNS. The chain's CDR3 is CASRQGVLGYTF. As DNA, the CDR3 is TGTGCCAGCAGACAGGGGGTTTTGGGCTACACCTTC.

The gene calls are TRBV9 and TRBJ2-1; TRBD1 agrees at 8 bases. CDR1 SGDLS and CDR2 YYNGEE come from the germline V gene. Trimming at V came to 3 bases and at J to 6 bases, leaving 5 bases not matched to a gene. This CDR3 comprises 14 residues. Here the CDR3 DNA reads TGTGCCAGCAGCGCCAGGACAGGGCCCAATGAGCAGTTCTTC. This sequence encodes CASSARTGPNEQFF.

The chain couples TRBV20-1 to TRBJ2-1; no clear D. This CDR3 spans 14 amino acids. Looked up from germline, CDR1 is DFQATT and CDR2 is SNEGSKA (reference sequence). The V and J ends lost 1 base and 7 bases respectively, with 14 bases between them. CDR3 nucleotide sequence: TGCAGTGCTAGAGGGCGGTACAATGGGAATGAGCAGTTCTTC. This gives the protein CSARGRYNGNEQFF.

The chain uses TRBV25-1 and TRBJ2-1; D ambiguous. The germline V gene has CDR1 MGHDK and CDR2 SYGVNS. CDR3 size: 13 residues. With 10 bases removed from V and 7 bases from J, the gap between germline ends came to 17 bases. The CDR3 sequence is CAILHPEQNEQFF. CDR3 DNA: TGTGCCATCCTTCACCCGGAGCAGAATGAGCAGTTCTTC.

V and J are TRBV27 and TRBJ1-5, with 9 bases that match TRBD1. With 4 bases clipped from V and 6 bases from J, the junction kept 7 bases outside the gene matches. Germline-derived CDR1 and CDR2 are MNHEY and SMNVEV (reference sequence). This CDR3 is 15 amino acids long. CDR3 protein: CASSSHGTGTQPQHF. The CDR3 region has the DNA TGTGCCAGCAGTTCCCACGGGACAGGGACTCAGCCCCAGCATTTT.

The genes are TRBV18 and TRBJ1-6, with 9 positions matching TRBD1. Trimming at V came to 3 bases and at J to 12 bases, leaving 0 bases not matched to a gene. The length of the CDR3 is 12 residues. Germline-derived CDR1 and CDR2 are KGHSH and LQKENI. The CDR3 spells CASSPGQGPLHF. CDR3 in DNA: TGTGCCAGCTCACCGGGACAGGGACCCCTCCACTTT.

The V and J genes are TRBV20-1 and TRBJ2-3, with D unclear. V was cut by 6 bases and J by 3 bases, with 19 bases left in between. The germline V gene has CDR1 DFQATT and CDR2 SNEGSKA (reference sequence). The CDR3 runs 15 residues. In DNA, the CDR3 is TGCAGTGCCAGGATCCTAGTGGCCCCAACAGATACGCAGTATTTT. Residues: CSARILVAPTDTQYF.

This chain connects TRBV3-1 to TRBJ2-4, with 7 bases fitting TRBD2. Trimming removed 0 bases from V and 8 bases from J; junction bases left unmatched: 7. The CDR3 contains 15 residues. Per germline, CDR1 LGHDT and CDR2 YNNKEL (reference sequence). CDR3 sequence reads: CASSQDVGGRDIQYF. CDR3 bases: TGTGCCAGCAGCCAAGATGTGGGGGGGAGGGACATTCAGTACTTC.

The gene calls are TRBV20-1 and TRBJ1-4; D is uncertain. Germline CDR1 reads DFQATT; CDR2 reads SNEGSKA (reference sequence). The CDR3 is 14 amino acids. The V end lost 2 bases, the J end lost 0 bases, and 7 bases lay between the germline ends. The CDR3: CSARSVSTNEKLFF. Written as DNA, the CDR3 is TGCAGTGCTAGATCGGTCTCAACTAATGAAAAACTGTTTTTT.

The chain has TRBV12-5 and TRBJ2-1; a possible D gene is TRBD1 (6 bases). This CDR3 has 13 residues. In germline, CDR1 is LGHNT, CDR2 FRNRAP. Trimming shortened V by 7 bases and J by 5 bases, and 12 bases separated the two germline ends. This CDR3 is CASAMDSNNEQFF. In DNA, the CDR3 is TGTGCTAGTGCTATGGACAGCAACAATGAGCAGTTCTTC.

This clonotype was recorded once. This chain connects TRBV30 to TRBJ1-1; D perhaps matches TRBD1 (5 bases). The V gene's germline CDR1 is GTSNPN and CDR2 SVGIG (reference sequence). V dropped 5 bases and J dropped 4 bases, with 8 bases sitting between them. This CDR3 has 11 residues. CDR3 residues: CAWARVTEAFF. The CDR3 nucleotides are TGTGCCTGGGCCAGGGTCACTGAAGCTTTCTTT.

In this sample, this clonotype turned up once. The CDR3 loop reads CASSHPGQGWTEAFF. The CDR3 DNA reads as TGCGCCAGCAGTCACCCGGGACAGGGCTGGACTGAAGCTTTCTTT. V and J are TRBV23-1 and TRBJ1-1; 9 nucleotides line up with TRBD1. TRBV23-1 qualifies as an ORF whose function is uncertain. CDR3 length equals 15 residues. V trimming: 3 bases; J trimming: 5 bases; junction bases outside the gene matches: 7.

The rearrangement links TRBV12-3 or TRBV12-4 to TRBJ1-6; D is uncertain. V was cut by 7 bases and J by 9 bases, with 16 bases left in between. The CDR3 is 14 amino acids. The DNA for the CDR3 is TGTGCCAGCAAAGCGGCCCTTCTGTCTTCACCCCTCCACTTT. Translating it yields CASKAALLSSPLHF.

The chain has TRBV25-1 and TRBJ2-5; D is unresolved. The CDR3 covers 14 residues. V was cut by 1 base and J by 5 bases, with 11 bases left in between. Germline V gene lookup returns CDR1 MGHDK and CDR2 SYGVNS. CDR3: CASSELGFGETQYF. The CDR3 nucleotides are TGTGCCAGCAGTGAATTGGGTTTCGGTGAGACCCAGTACTTC.

The chain carries TRBV2 and TRBJ1-1; maybe TRBD1 (5 bases). Germline-derived CDR1 and CDR2 are SNHLY and FYNNEI. Trimming cost V 5 bases and J 11 bases, with 9 bases left between them. This CDR3 is 10 amino acids long. The CDR3 bases are TGTGCCAGCAGTTATGGGGCGGCTTTCTTT. As protein: CASSYGAAFF.